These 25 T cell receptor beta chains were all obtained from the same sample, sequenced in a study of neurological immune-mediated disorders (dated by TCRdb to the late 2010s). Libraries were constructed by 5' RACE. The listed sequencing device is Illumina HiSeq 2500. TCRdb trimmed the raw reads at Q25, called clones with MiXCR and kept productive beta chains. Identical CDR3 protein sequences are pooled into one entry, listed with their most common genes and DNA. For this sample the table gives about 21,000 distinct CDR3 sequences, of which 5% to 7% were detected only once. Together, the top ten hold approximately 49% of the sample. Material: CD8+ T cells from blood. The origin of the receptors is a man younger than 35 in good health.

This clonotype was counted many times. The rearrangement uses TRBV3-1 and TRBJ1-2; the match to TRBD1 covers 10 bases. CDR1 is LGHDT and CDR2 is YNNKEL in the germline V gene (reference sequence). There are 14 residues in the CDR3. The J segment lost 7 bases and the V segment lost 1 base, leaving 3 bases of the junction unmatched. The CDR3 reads CASSQGTGGFGYTF. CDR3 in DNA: TGTGCCAGCAGCCAAGGGACAGGGGGTTTTGGCTACACCTTC.

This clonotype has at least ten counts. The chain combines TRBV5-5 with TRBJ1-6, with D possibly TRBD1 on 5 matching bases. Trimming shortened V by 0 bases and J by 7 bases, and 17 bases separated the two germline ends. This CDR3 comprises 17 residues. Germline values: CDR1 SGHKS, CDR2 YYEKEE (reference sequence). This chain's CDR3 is CASSLGAGGVDNSPLHF. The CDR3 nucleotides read TGTGCCAGCAGCTTGGGGGCCGGGGGAGTGGACAATTCACCCCTCCACTTT. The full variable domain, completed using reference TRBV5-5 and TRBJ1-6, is DAGVTQSPTHLIKTRGQQVTLRCSPISGHKSVSWYQQVLGQGPQFIFQYYEKEERGRGNFPDRFSARQFPNYSSELNVNALLLGDSALYLCASSLGAGGVDNSPLHFGNGTRLTVT.

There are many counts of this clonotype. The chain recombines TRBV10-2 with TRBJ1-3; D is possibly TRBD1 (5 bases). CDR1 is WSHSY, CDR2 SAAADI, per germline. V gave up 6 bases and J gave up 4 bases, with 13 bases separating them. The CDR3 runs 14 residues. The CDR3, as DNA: TGCGCCAGCAGCCCGGGGCAGAGGGGAAACACCATATATTTT. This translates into CASSPGQRGNTIYF.

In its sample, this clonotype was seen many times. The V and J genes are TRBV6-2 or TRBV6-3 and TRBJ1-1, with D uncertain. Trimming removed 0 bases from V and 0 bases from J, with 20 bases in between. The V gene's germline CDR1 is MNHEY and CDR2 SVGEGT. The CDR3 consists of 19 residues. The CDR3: CASSYSNTWQGILNTEAFF. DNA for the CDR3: TGTGCCAGCAGTTACTCGAATACTTGGCAAGGCATCTTGAACACTGAAGCTTTCTTT.

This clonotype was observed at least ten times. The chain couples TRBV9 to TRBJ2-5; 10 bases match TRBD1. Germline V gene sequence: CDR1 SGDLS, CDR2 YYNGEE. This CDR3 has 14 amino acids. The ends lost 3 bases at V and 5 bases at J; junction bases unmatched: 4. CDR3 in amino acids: CASSGGQGSETQYF. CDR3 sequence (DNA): TGTGCCAGCAGCGGGGGACAGGGGTCGGAGACCCAGTACTTC.

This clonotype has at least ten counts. This chain's CDR3 is CASSSLGGSLQYF. The CDR3 DNA is TGTGCCAGCAGCTCGCTCGGGGGGTCCCTACAGTACTTC. The chain is built from TRBV7-6 and TRBJ2-7, with 7 nucleotides matching TRBD2. The CDR3 has 13 residues. Germline V gene data show CDR1 as SGHVS and CDR2 as FNYEAQ. Germline trimming cut 4 bases from V and 10 bases from J; bases unmatched to any gene: 10.

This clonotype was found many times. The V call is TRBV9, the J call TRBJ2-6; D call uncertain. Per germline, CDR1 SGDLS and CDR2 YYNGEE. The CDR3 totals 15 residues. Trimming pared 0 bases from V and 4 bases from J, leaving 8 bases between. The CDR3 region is CASSVGGSGANVLTF. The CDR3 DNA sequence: TGTGCCAGCAGCGTAGGGGGATCCGGGGCCAACGTCCTGACTTTC. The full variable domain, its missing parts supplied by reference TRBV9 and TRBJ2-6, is DSGVTQTPKHLITATGQRVTLRCSPRSGDLSVYWYQQSLDQGLQFLIQYYNGEERAKGNILERFSAQQFPDLHSELNLSSLELGDSALYFCASSVGGSGANVLTFGAGSRLTVL.

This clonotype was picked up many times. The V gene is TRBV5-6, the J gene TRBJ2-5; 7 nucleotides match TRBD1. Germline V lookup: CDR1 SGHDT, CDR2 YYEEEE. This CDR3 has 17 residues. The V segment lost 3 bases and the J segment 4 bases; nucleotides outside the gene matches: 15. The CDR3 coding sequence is TGTGCCAGCAGCTCGTGGGGACAGAGTCCCCCGAGAGAGACCCAGTACTTC. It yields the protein CASSSWGQSPPRETQYF.

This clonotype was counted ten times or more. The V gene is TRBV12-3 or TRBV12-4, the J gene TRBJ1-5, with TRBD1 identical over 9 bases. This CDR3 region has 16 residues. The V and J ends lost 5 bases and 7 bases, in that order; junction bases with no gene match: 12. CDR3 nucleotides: TGTGCCAGCAGTAATTATCCCGGGACAGGGATCCAGCCCCAGCATTTT. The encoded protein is CASSNYPGTGIQPQHF.

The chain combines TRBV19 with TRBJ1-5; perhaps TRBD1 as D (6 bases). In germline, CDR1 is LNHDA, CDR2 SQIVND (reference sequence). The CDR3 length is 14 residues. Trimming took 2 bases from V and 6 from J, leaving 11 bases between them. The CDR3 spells CASSISGAGQPQHF. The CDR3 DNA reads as TGTGCCAGTAGTATATCGGGGGCGGGTCAGCCCCAGCATTTT.

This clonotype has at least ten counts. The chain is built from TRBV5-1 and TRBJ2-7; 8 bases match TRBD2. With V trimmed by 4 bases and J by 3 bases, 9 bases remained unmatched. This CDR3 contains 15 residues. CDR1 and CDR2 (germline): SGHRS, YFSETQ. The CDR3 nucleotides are TGCGCCAGCAGCCTGGTAGGCGGGGGGAGCTACGAGCAGTACTTC. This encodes CASSLVGGGSYEQYF.

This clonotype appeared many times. CDR3 DNA sequence: TGTGCCAGCAGCTTGCCTGGAGCCTACAATGAGCAGTTCTTC. Its protein is CASSLPGAYNEQFF. V and J are TRBV5-5 and TRBJ2-1; D gene ambiguous. The CDR3 is 14 amino acids. Germline assignment: CDR1 SGHKS and CDR2 YYEKEE (reference sequence). V was clipped by 1 base and J by 2 bases, with 7 bases between them. Supplemented by reference TRBV5-5 and TRBJ2-1, the full variable domain reads DAGVTQSPTHLIKTRGQQVTLRCSPISGHKSVSWYQQVLGQGPQFIFQYYEKEERGRGNFPDRFSARQFPNYSSELNVNALLLGDSALYLCASSLPGAYNEQFFGPGTRLTVL.

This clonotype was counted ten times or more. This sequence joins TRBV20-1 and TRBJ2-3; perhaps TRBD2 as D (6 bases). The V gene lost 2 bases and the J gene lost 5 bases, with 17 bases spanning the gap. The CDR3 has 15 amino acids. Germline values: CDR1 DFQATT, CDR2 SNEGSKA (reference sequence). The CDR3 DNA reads TGCAGTGCTAGATTAGGAGGGACCGGGAGAGATACGCAGTATTTT. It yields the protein CSARLGGTGRDTQYF.

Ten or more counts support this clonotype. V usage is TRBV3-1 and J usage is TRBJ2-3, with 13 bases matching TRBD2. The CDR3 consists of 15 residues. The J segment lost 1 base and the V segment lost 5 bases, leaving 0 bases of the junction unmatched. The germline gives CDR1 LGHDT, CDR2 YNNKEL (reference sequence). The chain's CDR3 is CASSGLAGGTDTQYF. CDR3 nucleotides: TGTGCCAGCAGCGGACTAGCGGGGGGCACAGATACGCAGTATTTT.

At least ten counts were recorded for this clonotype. CDR3 in DNA: TGTGCCAGCAGTTTCGGGACTCCCACCGGGGAGCTGTTTTTT. Protein sequence: CASSFGTPTGELFF. The rearrangement links TRBV27 to TRBJ2-2; a weak D match, TRBD2 (6 bases). Germline V gives CDR1 MNHEY, CDR2 SMNVEV (reference sequence). Trimming removed 3 bases from V and 4 bases from J, with 9 bases in between. This CDR3 is 14 amino acids long.

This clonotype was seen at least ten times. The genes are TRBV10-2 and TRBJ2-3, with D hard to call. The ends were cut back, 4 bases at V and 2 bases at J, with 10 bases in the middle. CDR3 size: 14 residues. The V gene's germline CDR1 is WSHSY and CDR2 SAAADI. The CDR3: CASSVISNTDTQYF. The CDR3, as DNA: TGCGCCAGCAGTGTCATCAGCAACACAGATACGCAGTATTTT.

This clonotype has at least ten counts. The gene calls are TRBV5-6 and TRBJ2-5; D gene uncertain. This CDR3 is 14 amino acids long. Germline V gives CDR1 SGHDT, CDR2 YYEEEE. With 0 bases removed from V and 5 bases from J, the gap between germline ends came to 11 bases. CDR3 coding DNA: TGTGCCAGCAGCTTGGGCGGCGACCGCGAGACCCAGTACTTC. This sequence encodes CASSLGGDRETQYF.

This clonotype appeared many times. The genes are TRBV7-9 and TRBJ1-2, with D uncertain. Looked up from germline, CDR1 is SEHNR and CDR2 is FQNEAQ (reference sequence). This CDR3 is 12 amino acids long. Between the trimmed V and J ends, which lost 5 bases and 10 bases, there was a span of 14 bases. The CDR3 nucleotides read TGTGCCAGCAGCGCGCCCGAGCCACTCTACACCTTC. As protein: CASSAPEPLYTF.

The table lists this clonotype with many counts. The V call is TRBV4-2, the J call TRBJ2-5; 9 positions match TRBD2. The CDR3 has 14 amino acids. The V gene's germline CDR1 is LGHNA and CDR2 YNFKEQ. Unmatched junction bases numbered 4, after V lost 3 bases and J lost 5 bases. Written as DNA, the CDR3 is TGTGCCAGCAGCCAGCTAGCGGGGATGGAGACCCAGTACTTC. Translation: CASSQLAGMETQYF.

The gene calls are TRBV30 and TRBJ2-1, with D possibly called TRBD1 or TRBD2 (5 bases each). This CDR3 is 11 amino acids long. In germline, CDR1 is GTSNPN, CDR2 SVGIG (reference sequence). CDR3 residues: CASVRGNEQFF. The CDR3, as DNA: TGTGCGTCAGTGAGGGGCAATGAGCAGTTCTTC.

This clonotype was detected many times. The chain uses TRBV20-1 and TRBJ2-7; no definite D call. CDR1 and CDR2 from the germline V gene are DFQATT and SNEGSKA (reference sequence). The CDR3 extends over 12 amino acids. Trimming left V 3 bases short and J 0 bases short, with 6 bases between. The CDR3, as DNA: TGCAGTGCTAGGGCTGCCTCCTACGAGCAGTACTTC. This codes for CSARAASYEQYF.

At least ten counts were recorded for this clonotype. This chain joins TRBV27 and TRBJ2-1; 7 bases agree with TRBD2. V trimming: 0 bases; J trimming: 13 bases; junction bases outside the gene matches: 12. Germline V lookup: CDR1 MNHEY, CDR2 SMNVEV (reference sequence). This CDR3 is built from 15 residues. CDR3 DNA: TGTGCCAGCAGTTTATCGATGGGGGGGAGGTCGGACCAGTTCTTC. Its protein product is CASSLSMGGRSDQFF.

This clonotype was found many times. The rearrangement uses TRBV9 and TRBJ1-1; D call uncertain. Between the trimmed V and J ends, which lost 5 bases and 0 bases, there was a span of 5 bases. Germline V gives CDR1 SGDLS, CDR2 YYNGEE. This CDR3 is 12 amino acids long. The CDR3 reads CASRGLNTEAFF. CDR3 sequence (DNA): TGTGCCAGCAGAGGATTGAACACTGAAGCTTTCTTT.

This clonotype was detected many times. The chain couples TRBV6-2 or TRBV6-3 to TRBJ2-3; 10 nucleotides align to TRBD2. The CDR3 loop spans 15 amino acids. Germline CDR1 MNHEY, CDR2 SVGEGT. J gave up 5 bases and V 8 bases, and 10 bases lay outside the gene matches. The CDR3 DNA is TGTGCCAGCGGCATAAGAGCGGGGGGGAGAGATACGCAGTATTTT. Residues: CASGIRAGGRDTQYF.

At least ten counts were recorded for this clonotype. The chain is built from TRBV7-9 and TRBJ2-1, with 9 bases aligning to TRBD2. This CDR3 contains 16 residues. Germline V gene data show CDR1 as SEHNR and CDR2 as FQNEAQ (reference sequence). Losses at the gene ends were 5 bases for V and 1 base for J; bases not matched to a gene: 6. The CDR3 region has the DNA TGTGCCAGCAGCCCGAGCGGGGGGTCGTCCTACAATGAGCAGTTCTTC. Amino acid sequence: CASSPSGGSSYNEQFF.